Shown below are 7 T cell receptor beta chains from a single sample sequenced in a study of cytotoxic CD8 clonotypes in ibrutinib-treated CLL. Some clones are missing from TCRdb's copy, which holds only in-frame ones; the method was immunoSEQ multiplex PCR. Of approximately 280,000 clones listed, 70% to 80% are singletons. The specimen comprised PBMCs, sampled at disease progression, from a patient treated with ibrutinib. Source of these receptors: a human donor with chronic lymphocytic leukemia.

The V call is TRBV11-3, the J call TRBJ1-1; D possibly corresponds to TRBD1 (6 bases). V gave up 5 bases and J gave up 4 bases, with 11 bases separating them. CDR3 size: 13 residues. Germline-derived CDR1 and CDR2 are SGHNT and YENEEA. CDR3 loop: CASSRGRTTEAFF. Here the CDR3 DNA reads TGTGCCAGCAGCCGGGGGCGTACCACTGAAGCTTTCTTT.

The V and J genes are TRBV7-3 and TRBJ2-1, with D unresolved. Germline assignment: CDR1 SGHTA and CDR2 FQGTGA. The CDR3 length is 15 residues. Trimming pared 5 bases from V and 0 bases from J, leaving 11 bases between. CDR3 region: CASSPEFSSYNEQFF. The CDR3 DNA reads as TGTGCCAGCAGCCCCGAGTTTAGCTCCTACAATGAGCAGTTCTTC.

CDR3 sequence (DNA): TGTGCCAGCAGCGTAGCTACTAGATCGGGACAGGGAAGGTACGAAAAACTGTTTTTT. Its protein product is CASSVATRSGQGRYEKLFF. V is TRBV9 and J is TRBJ1-4, with TRBD1 matching 9 bases. Trimming took 0 bases from V and 8 from J; bases not matched to a gene: 17. Germline V gene sequence: CDR1 SGDLS, CDR2 YYNGEE. The CDR3 spans 19 residues.

For this clone: Additional DNA sequences in this sample encode the identical CDR3. The chain employs TRBV9 and TRBJ2-2; no definite D call. V lost 0 bases and J lost 1, with 4 bases in between. CDR3 length: 14 residues. The germline gives CDR1 SGDLS, CDR2 YYNGEE. CDR3 loop: CASSVGGNTGELFF. CDR3 DNA sequence: TGTGCCAGCAGCGTAGGCGGGAACACCGGGGAGCTGTTTTTT.

V usage is TRBV18 and J usage is TRBJ2-7; TRBD1 matches at 11 bases. J was trimmed by 3 bases and V by 2 bases; bases with no gene match: 6. The CDR3 runs to 16 residues. In germline, CDR1 is KGHSH, CDR2 LQKENI. CDR3 sequence reads: CASSPGGQGGSYEQYF. The DNA for the CDR3 is TGTGCCAGCTCACCAGGGGGACAGGGGGGGAGCTACGAGCAGTACTTC.

The CDR3 DNA sequence: TGTGCCAGCAGCGCCACTAGCGCTCGTAACAATGAGCAGTTCTTC. It is translated as CASSATSARNNEQFF. This chain joins TRBV9 and TRBJ2-1; 7 nucleotides align to TRBD2. The V and J ends lost 3 bases and 5 bases, in that order; junction bases with no gene match: 8. In germline, CDR1 is SGDLS, CDR2 YYNGEE. The CDR3 contains 15 residues.

This clone appeared a single time. The V call is TRBV7-9, the J call TRBJ2-1, with 13 positions matching TRBD2. The CDR3 is 15 residues long. Germline-derived CDR1 and CDR2 are SEHNR and FQNEAQ (reference sequence). V dropped 6 bases and J dropped 9; count of bases not matched to a gene: 8. The chain's CDR3 is CASRATSGGAAEQFF. CDR3 in DNA: TGTGCCAGCAGAGCAACTAGCGGGGGGGCCGCTGAGCAGTTCTTC. The full variable domain, with the rest looked up from reference TRBV7-9 and TRBJ2-1, is DTGVSQNPRHKITKRGQNVTFRCDPISEHNRLYWYRQTLGQGPEFLTYFQNEAQLEKSRLLSDRFSAERPKGSFSTLEIQRTEQGDSAMYLCASRATSGGAAEQFFGPGTRLTVL.